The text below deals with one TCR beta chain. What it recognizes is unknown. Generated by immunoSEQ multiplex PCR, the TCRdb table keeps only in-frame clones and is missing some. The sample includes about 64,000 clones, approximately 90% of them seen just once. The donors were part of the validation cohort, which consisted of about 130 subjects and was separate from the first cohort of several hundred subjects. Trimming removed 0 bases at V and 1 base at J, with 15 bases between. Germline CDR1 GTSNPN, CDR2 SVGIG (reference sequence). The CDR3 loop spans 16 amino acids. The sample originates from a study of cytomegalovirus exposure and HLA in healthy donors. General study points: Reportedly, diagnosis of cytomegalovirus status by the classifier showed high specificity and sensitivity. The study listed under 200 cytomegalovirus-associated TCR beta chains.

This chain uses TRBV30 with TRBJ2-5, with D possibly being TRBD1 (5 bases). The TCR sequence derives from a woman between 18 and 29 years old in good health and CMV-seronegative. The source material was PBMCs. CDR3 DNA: TGTGCCTGGAGTGTACATAAAGGGCAGGGCCAAGAGACCCAGTACTTC. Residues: CAWSVHKGQGQETQYF.